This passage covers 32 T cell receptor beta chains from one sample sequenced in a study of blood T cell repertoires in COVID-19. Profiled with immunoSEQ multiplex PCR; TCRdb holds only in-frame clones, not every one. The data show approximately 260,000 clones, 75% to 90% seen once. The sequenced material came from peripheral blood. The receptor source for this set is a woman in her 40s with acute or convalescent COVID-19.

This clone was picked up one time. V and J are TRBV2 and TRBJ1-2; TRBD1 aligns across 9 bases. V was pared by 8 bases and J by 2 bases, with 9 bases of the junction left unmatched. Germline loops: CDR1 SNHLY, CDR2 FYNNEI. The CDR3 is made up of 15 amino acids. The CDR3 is CASGGQGEENYGYTF. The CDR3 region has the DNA TGTGCCAGCGGGGGACAGGGCGAAGAAAACTATGGCTACACCTTC.

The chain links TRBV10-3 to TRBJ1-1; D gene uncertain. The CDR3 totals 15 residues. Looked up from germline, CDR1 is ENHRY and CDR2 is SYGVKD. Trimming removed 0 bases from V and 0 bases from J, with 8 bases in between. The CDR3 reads CAISESELLNTEAFF. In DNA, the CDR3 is TGTGCCATCAGTGAGTCGGAGCTTTTGAACACTGAAGCTTTCTTT.

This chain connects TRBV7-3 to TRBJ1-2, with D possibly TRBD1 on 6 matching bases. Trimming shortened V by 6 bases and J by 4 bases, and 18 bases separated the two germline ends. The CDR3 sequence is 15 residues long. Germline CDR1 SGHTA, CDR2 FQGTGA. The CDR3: CASRPNGQSIYGYTF. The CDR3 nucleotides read TGTGCCAGCAGGCCAAACGGACAGTCGATCTATGGCTACACCTTC.

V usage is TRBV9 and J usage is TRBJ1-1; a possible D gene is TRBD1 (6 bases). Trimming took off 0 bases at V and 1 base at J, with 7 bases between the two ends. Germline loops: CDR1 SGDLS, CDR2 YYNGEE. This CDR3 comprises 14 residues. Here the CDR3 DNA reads TGTGCCAGCAGCGTAGTGGACAGGAACACTGAAGCTTTCTTT. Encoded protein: CASSVVDRNTEAFF.

CDR3 DNA sequence: TGTGCCAGCAGCGCGGATCAGAAACCCCAAGAGACCCAGTACTTC. Translation gives CASSADQKPQETQYF. V gene TRBV5-8 combines with J gene TRBJ2-5; no clear D. The V end lost 4 bases, the J end lost 1 base, and 14 bases lay between the germline ends. CDR1 and CDR2 (germline): SGHTS, YDEGEE. The CDR3 totals 15 residues.

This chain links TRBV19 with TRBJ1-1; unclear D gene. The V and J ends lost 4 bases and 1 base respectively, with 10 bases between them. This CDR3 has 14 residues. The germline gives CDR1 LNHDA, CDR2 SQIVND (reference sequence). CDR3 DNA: TGTGCCAGTAGTAAGCCCCCATCGAACACTGAAGCTTTCTTT. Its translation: CASSKPPSNTEAFF.

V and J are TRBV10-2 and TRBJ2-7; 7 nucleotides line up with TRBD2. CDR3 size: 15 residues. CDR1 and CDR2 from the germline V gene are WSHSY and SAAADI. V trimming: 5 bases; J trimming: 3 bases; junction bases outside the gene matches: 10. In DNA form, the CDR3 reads TGCGCCAGCAGTCTCGTAACGGGAGGTTGCTACGAGCAGTACGTC. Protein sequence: CASSLVTGGCYEQYV.

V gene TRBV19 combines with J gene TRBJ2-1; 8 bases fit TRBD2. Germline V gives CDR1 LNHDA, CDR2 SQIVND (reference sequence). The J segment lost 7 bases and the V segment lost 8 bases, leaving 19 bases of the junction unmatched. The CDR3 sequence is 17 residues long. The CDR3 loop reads CASSFGSGGPVGNEQFF. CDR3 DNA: TGTGCCAGTTCCTTCGGGAGCGGGGGCCCCGTGGGGAATGAGCAGTTCTTC.

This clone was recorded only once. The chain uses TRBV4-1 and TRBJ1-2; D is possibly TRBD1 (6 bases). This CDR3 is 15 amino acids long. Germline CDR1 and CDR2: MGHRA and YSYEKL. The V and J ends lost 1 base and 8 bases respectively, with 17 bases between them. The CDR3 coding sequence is TGCGCCAGCAGCCAAGTGGGTGTGCGGACAGACGGCTACACCTTC. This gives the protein CASSQVGVRTDGYTF.

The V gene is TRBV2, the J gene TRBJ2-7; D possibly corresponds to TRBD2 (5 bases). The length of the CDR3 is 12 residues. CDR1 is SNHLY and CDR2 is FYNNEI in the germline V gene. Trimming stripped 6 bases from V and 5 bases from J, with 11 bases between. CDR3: CASRWESHEQYV. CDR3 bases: TGTGCCAGCAGGTGGGAGAGCCACGAGCAGTACGTC.

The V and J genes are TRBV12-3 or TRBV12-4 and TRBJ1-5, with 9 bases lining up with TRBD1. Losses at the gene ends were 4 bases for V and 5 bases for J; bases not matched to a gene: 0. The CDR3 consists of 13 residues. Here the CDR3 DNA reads TGTGCCAGCAGTTGGACAGGGGATCAGCCCCAGCATTTT. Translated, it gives CASSWTGDQPQHF.

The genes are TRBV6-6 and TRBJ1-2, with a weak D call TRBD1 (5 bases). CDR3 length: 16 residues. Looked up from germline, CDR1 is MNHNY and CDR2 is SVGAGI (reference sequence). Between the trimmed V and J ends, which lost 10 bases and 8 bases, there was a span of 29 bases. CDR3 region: CAIRSSGLARAAGYTF. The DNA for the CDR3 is TGTGCCATCAGGTCAAGTGGCCTCGCCAGGGCAGCCGGCTACACCTTC.

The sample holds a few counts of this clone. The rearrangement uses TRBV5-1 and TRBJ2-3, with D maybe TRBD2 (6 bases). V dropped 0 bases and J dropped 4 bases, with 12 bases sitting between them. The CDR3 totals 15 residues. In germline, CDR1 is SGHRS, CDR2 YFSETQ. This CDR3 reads CASSLGHPGADTQYF. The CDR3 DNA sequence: TGCGCCAGCAGCTTGGGTCACCCGGGGGCAGATACGCAGTATTTT.

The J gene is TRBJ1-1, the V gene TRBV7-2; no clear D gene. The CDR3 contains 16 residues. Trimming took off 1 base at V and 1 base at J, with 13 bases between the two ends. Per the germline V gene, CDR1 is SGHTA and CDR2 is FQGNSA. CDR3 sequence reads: CASSLEMGSSNTEAFF. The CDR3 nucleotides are TGTGCCAGCAGCTTAGAAATGGGCAGTTCGAACACTGAAGCTTTCTTT.

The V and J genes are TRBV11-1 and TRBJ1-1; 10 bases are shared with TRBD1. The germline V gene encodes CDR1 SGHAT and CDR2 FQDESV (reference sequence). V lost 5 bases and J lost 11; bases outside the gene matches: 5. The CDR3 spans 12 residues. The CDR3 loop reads CASSIGTGEAFF. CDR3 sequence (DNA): TGTGCCAGCAGCATCGGGACAGGGGAGGCTTTCTTT.

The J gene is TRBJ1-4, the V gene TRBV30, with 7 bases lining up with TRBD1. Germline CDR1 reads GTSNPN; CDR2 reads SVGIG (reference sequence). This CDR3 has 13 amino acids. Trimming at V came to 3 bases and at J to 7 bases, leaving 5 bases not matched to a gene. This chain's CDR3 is CAWRGGSTEKLFF. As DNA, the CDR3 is TGTGCCTGGAGAGGGGGCTCGACTGAAAAACTGTTTTTT.

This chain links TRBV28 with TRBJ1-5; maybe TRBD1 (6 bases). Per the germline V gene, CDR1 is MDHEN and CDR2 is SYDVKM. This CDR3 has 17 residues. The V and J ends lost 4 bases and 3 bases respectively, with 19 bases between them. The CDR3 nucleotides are TGTGCCAGCAGTTCCACGTATCTCGACAGGAACAATCAGCCCCAGCATTTT. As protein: CASSSTYLDRNNQPQHF.

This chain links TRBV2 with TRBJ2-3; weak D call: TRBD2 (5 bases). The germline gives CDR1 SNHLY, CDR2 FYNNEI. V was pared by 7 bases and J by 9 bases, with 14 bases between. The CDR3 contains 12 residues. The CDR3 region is CASNRIEGTQYF. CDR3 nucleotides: TGTGCCAGCAATCGAATTGAGGGAACGCAGTATTTT.

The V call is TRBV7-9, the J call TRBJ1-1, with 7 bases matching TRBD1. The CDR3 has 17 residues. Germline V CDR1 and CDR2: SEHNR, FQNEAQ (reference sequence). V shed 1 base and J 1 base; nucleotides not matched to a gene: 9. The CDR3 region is CASSLVQGGGQNTEAFF. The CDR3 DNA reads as TGTGCCAGCAGCTTAGTCCAGGGGGGAGGTCAGAACACTGAAGCTTTCTTT.

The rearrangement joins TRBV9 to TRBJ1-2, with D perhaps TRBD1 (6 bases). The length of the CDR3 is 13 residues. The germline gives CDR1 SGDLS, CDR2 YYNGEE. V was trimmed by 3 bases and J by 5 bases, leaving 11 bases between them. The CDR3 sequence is CASSGGGRYGYTF. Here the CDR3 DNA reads TGTGCCAGCAGCGGAGGGGGACGGTATGGCTACACCTTC.

CDR3 sequence reads: CASSGLEGRDFHEQYV. Written as DNA, the CDR3 is TGTGCCAGCAGTGGACTGGAGGGACGGGACTTCCACGAGCAGTACGTC. The chain is built from TRBV6-1 and TRBJ2-7; a weak D match, TRBD2 (6 bases). V lost 4 bases and J lost 5, with 21 bases in between. The CDR3 loop spans 16 amino acids. The germline CDR1 and CDR2 sequences are MNHNS and SASEGT.

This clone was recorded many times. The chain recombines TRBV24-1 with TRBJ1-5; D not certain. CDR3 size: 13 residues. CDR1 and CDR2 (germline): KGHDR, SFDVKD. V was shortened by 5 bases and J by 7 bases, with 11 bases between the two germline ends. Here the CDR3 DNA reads TGTGCCACCAGTGGGCAGGATGGGCAGCCCCAGCATTTT. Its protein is CATSGQDGQPQHF.

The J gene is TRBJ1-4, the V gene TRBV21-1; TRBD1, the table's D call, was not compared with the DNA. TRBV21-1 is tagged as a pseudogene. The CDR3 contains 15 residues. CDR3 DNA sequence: TGTGCCAGCAGCAAGAGCAGGGACAGGAATGAAAAACTGTTTTTT. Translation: CASSKSRDRNEKLFF.

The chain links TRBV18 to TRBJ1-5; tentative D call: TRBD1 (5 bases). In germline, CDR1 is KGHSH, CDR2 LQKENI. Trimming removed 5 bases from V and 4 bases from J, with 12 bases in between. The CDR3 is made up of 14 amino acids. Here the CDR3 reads CASSGQSGNQPQHF. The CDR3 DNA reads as TGTGCCAGCTCAGGACAAAGCGGGAATCAGCCCCAGCATTTT.

As DNA, the CDR3 is TGTGCCAGCAGCCAGGGGGCCAGGGGTGAGCAGTTCTTC. Its protein product is CASSQGARGEQFF. The chain recombines TRBV7-9 with TRBJ2-1, with 8 bases lining up with TRBD1. V was clipped by 5 bases and J by 9 bases; unmatched bases: 6. Germline values: CDR1 SEHNR, CDR2 FQNEAQ (reference sequence). The CDR3 length is 13 residues. The whole variable domain, remainder taken from reference TRBV7-9 and TRBJ2-1, is DTGVSQNPRHKITKRGQNVTFRCDPISEHNRLYWYRQTLGQGPEFLTYFQNEAQLEKSRLLSDRFSAERPKGSFSTLEIQRTEQGDSAMYLCASSQGARGEQFFGPGTRLTVL.

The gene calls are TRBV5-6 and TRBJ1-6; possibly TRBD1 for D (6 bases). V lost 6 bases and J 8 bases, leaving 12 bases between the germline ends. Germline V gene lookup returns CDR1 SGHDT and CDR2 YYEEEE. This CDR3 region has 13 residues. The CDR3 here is CASTDRLYSPLHF. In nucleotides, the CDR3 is TGTGCCAGCACCGACAGGCTGTATTCACCCCTCCACTTT.

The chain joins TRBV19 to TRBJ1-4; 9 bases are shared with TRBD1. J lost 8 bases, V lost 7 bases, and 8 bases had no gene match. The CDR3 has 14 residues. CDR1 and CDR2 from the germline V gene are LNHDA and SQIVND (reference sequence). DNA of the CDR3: TGTGCCAGTACTGGGACAGGGTACAAGGAAAAACTGTTTTTT. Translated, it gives CASTGTGYKEKLFF. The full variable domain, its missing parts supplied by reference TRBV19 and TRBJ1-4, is DGGITQSPKYLFRKEGQNVTLSCEQNLNHDAMYWYRQDPGQGLRLIYYSQIVNDFQKGDIAEGYSVSREKKESFPLTVTSAQKNPTAFYLCASTGTGYKEKLFFGSGTQLSVL.

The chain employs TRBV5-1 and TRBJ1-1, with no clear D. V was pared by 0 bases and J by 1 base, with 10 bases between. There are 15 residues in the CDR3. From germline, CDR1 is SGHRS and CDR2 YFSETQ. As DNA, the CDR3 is TGCGCCAGCAGCTTGGGCGCCCCATCGAACACTGAAGCTTTCTTT. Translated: CASSLGAPSNTEAFF.

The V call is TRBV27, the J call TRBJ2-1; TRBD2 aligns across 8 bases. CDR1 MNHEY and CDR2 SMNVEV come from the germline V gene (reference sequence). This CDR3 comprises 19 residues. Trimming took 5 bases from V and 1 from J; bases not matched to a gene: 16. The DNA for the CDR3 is TGTGCCAGCAGTCCCCTGGCCCGCGGGGGGCGGGGGTCCTACAATGAGCAGTTCTTC. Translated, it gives CASSPLARGGRGSYNEQFF.

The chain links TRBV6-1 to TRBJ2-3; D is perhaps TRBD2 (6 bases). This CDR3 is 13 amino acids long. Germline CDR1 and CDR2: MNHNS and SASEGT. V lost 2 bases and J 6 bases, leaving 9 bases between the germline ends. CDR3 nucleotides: TGTGCCAGCAGTGAACGGAGGGTTGATACGCAGTATTTT. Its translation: CASSERRVDTQYF.

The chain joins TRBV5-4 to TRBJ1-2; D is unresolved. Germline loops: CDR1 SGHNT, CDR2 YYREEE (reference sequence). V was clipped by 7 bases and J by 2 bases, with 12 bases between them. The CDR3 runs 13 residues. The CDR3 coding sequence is TGTGCCAGCTTCTTTGCGGGAAACTATGGCTACACCTTC. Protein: CASFFAGNYGYTF.

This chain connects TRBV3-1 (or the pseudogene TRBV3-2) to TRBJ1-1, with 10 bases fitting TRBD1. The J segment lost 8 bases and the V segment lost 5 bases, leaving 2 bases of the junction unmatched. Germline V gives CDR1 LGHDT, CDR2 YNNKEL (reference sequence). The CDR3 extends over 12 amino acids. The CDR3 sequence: CASSDRGLEAFF. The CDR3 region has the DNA TGTGCCAGCAGCGACAGGGGGCTCGAAGCTTTCTTT.